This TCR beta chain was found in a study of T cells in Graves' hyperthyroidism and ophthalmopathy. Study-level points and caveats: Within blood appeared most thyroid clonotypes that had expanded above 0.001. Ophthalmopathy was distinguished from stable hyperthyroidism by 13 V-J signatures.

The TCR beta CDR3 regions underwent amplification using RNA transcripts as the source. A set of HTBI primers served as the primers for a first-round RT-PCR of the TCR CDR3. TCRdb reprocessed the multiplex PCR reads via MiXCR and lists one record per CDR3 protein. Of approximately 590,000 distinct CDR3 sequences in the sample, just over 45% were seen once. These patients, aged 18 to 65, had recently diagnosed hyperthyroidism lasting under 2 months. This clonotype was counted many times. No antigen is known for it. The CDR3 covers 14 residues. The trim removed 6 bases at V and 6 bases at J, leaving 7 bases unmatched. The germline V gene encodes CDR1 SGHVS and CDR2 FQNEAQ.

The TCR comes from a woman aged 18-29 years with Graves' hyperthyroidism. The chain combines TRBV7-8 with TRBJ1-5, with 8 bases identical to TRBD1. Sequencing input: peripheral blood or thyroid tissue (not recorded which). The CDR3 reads CASRSDRASQPQHF. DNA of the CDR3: TGTGCCAGCAGATCGGACAGGGCTAGTCAGCCCCAGCATTTT.